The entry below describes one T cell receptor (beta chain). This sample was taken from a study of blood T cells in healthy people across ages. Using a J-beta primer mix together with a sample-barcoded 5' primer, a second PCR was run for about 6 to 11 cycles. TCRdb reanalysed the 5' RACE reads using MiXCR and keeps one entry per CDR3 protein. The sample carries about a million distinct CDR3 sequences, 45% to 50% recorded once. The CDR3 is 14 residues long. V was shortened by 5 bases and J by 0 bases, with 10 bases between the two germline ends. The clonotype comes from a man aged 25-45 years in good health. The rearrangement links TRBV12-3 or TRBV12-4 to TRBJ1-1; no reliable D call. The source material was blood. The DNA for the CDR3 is TGTGCCAGCAGTGAGACGGCGATGAACACTGAAGCTTTCTTT. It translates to CASSETAMNTEAFF.